A single sample gave rise to the 30 T cell receptor beta chains below, sequenced in a study of CD8 T cells in Susac syndrome. Reverse transcription of about 0.5 to 1 ug RNA was carried out with random hexamers. A single record per CDR3 protein comes from TCRdb applying MiXCR to the immunoSEQ multiplex PCR reads. The table shows approximately 180,000 distinct CDR3 sequences, with 91% occurring only once. The sample consisted of CD4+ T cells from PBMCs. These receptors were obtained from a human donor with Susac syndrome.

The V gene is TRBV9, the J gene TRBJ1-2; 10 bases are a match to TRBD1. The CDR3 length is 16 residues. CDR1 is SGDLS and CDR2 is YYNGEE in the germline V gene. Trimming removed 4 bases from V and 8 bases from J; junction bases left unmatched: 14. In nucleotides, the CDR3 is TGTGCCAGCAGCTCCAGCCCGACAGGGGGCGCAGGGGGCTACACCTTC. The encoded protein is CASSSSPTGGAGGYTF.

The CDR3 DNA sequence: TGCAGTGCTAGACTATCCACCGGGACAAACTATGGCTACACCTTC. Translation gives CSARLSTGTNYGYTF. The chain recombines TRBV20-1 with TRBJ1-2, with a tentative D call TRBD1 (6 bases). The CDR3 is 15 amino acids. The ends were cut back, 2 bases at V and 2 bases at J, with 15 bases in the middle. Germline V CDR1 and CDR2: DFQATT, SNEGSKA (reference sequence).

This clonotype was detected only once. The chain is built from TRBV20-1 and TRBJ2-1; weak D call: TRBD2 (5 bases). Looked up from germline, CDR1 is DFQATT and CDR2 is SNEGSKA (reference sequence). V was cut by 6 bases and J by 2 bases, with 17 bases left in between. The CDR3 consists of 15 residues. The CDR3 spells CSAIRTRETYNEQFF. The CDR3 DNA reads TGCAGTGCCATCAGGACTCGGGAAACCTACAATGAGCAGTTCTTC.

The chain has TRBV11-3 and TRBJ2-2, with D unresolved. The CDR3 length is 13 residues. V was shortened by 4 bases and J by 6 bases, with 9 bases between the two germline ends. Germline lookup yields CDR1 SGHNT and CDR2 YENEEA. CDR3 sequence (DNA): TGTGCCAGCAGCTCCTCCTTGTCCGGGGAGCTGTTTTTT. Amino acid sequence: CASSSSLSGELFF.

The chain employs TRBV20-1 and TRBJ2-1; no firm D call. Between the trimmed V and J ends, which lost 5 bases and 5 bases, there was a span of 4 bases. There are 10 residues in the CDR3. Germline values: CDR1 DFQATT, CDR2 SNEGSKA (reference sequence). The CDR3 loop is CSALDNEQFF. As DNA, the CDR3 is TGCAGTGCTCTAGACAATGAGCAGTTCTTC.

The chain couples TRBV5-4 to TRBJ1-2, with D possibly being TRBD1 (5 bases). The germline CDR1 and CDR2 sequences are SGHNT and YYREEE (reference sequence). The CDR3 has 13 amino acids. V lost 3 bases and J 7 bases, leaving 13 bases between the germline ends. CDR3 DNA sequence: TGTGCCAGCAGCTCCCCAGGGAGCCCTGGCTACACCTTC. It yields the protein CASSSPGSPGYTF.

The J gene is TRBJ2-5, the V gene TRBV29-1; TRBD1 might be the D (6 bases). Germline V gives CDR1 SQVTM, CDR2 ANQGSEA. Trimming took 7 bases from V and 4 from J, leaving 16 bases between them. The CDR3 length is 13 residues. The CDR3 nucleotides read TGCAGCGGCCGCACAGGGTACGGAGAGACCCAGTACTTC. Protein sequence: CSGRTGYGETQYF.

V gene TRBV7-3 combines with J gene TRBJ2-1, with D maybe TRBD1 (6 bases). V gave up 5 bases and J gave up 8 bases, with 16 bases separating them. The CDR3 loop spans 14 amino acids. The germline CDR1 and CDR2 sequences are SGHTA and FQGTGA. The chain's CDR3 is CASSRYTGNDEQFF. CDR3 nucleotides: TGTGCCAGCAGCCGATATACAGGGAACGATGAGCAGTTCTTC.

J is TRBJ2-1 and V is TRBV5-4, with 9 bases lining up with TRBD2. The trim removed 4 bases at V and 5 bases at J, leaving 7 bases unmatched. The V gene's germline CDR1 is SGHNT and CDR2 YYREEE (reference sequence). The CDR3 contains 15 residues. The CDR3 DNA is TGTGCCAGCAGCCTGGAGCGGGAGGTCCACAATGAGCAGTTCTTC. Translating gives CASSLEREVHNEQFF.

The V and J genes are TRBV3-1 and TRBJ2-7; D remains ambiguous. V was cut by 4 bases and J by 4 bases, with 17 bases left in between. The CDR3 consists of 15 residues. Germline V gives CDR1 LGHDT, CDR2 YNNKEL (reference sequence). The CDR3, as DNA: TGTGCCAGCAGCCGAACCCGGACCATTTCTTACGAGCAGTACTTC. Its translation is CASSRTRTISYEQYF.

This chain joins TRBV20-1 and TRBJ2-3; TRBD2 aligns across 10 bases. V shed 7 bases and J 6 bases; nucleotides not matched to a gene: 10. The CDR3 has 14 residues. Germline loops: CDR1 DFQATT, CDR2 SNEGSKA (reference sequence). In DNA, the CDR3 is TGCAGTGTCAAGGTACTAGCGGGGTCCGATACGCAGTATTTT. As protein: CSVKVLAGSDTQYF.

This sequence joins TRBV3-1 and TRBJ2-5; weak D call: TRBD1 (5 bases). V gave up 3 bases and J gave up 5 bases, with 10 bases separating them. Germline V lookup: CDR1 LGHDT, CDR2 YNNKEL (reference sequence). The CDR3 has 13 residues. CDR3 sequence reads: CASSHRTRETQYF. CDR3 nucleotide sequence: TGTGCCAGCAGCCATCGGACACGCGAGACCCAGTACTTC.

This clonotype was counted once. The V gene is TRBV9, the J gene TRBJ2-3; D perhaps matches TRBD2 (6 bases). The CDR3 loop spans 16 amino acids. Trimming took off 0 bases at V and 4 bases at J, with 15 bases between the two ends. Germline values: CDR1 SGDLS, CDR2 YYNGEE. The CDR3 sequence: CASSVGSLAFADTQYF. The DNA for the CDR3 is TGTGCCAGCAGCGTAGGTTCACTAGCTTTCGCAGATACGCAGTATTTT.

The CDR3 region is CASSLSRAPGNTIYF. The CDR3 coding sequence is TGTGCCAGCAGCCTCTCCAGGGCGCCTGGAAACACCATATATTTT. The chain uses TRBV4-2 and TRBJ1-3, with D perhaps matching TRBD1 (5 bases). The CDR3 has 15 residues. Looked up from germline, CDR1 is LGHNA and CDR2 is YNFKEQ. V gave up 4 bases and J gave up 2 bases, with 12 bases separating them.

CDR3 region: CAWSGGAGNQPQHF. The CDR3 coding sequence is TGTGCCTGGAGTGGGGGGGCGGGCAATCAGCCCCAGCATTTT. The chain links TRBV30 to TRBJ1-5; TRBD1 is a possible D gene (6 bases). The CDR3 is 14 residues long. Germline values: CDR1 GTSNPN, CDR2 SVGIG (reference sequence). Trimming cost V 1 base and J 2 bases, with 9 bases left between them.

The chain employs TRBV9 and TRBJ2-1; D remains unclear. Trimming took off 2 bases at V and 1 base at J, with 4 bases between the two ends. CDR1 is SGDLS, CDR2 YYNGEE, per germline. This CDR3 spans 13 amino acids. The CDR3 nucleotides read TGTGCCAGCAGCGTTGGATCCTACAATGAGCAGTTCTTC. It translates to CASSVGSYNEQFF.

This clonotype was detected only once. The V call is TRBV18, the J call TRBJ1-1, with TRBD1 as a possible D gene (5 bases). The CDR3 spans 15 residues. The V end lost 2 bases, the J end lost 1 base, and 11 bases lay between the germline ends. Germline V gene lookup returns CDR1 KGHSH and CDR2 LQKENI. The CDR3 sequence: CASSPEEGPNTEAFF. As DNA, the CDR3 is TGTGCCAGCTCACCAGAGGAGGGACCGAACACTGAAGCTTTCTTT.

This clonotype was counted only a few times. This sequence joins TRBV5-4 and TRBJ2-3; D is unclear. The CDR3 is 13 residues long. Germline loops: CDR1 SGHNT, CDR2 YYREEE (reference sequence). The V gene lost 3 bases and the J gene lost 0 bases, with 5 bases spanning the gap. As DNA, the CDR3 is TGTGCCAGCAGCTCTCCTAGCACAGATACGCAGTATTTT. Residues: CASSSPSTDTQYF.

The sample holds one count of this clonotype. CDR3 sequence reads: CASRNRDNYGYTF. The CDR3 DNA sequence: TGTGCCAGCAGGAACCGGGACAACTATGGCTACACCTTC. This chain links TRBV6-5 with TRBJ1-2, with D possibly matching TRBD1 (5 bases). V was cut by 6 bases and J by 2 bases, with 10 bases left in between. Germline loops: CDR1 MNHEY, CDR2 SVGAGI. The CDR3 has 13 residues.

The chain is built from TRBV6-5 and TRBJ1-5; 9 bases map to TRBD1. This CDR3 is built from 15 residues. V lost 2 bases, J lost 7 bases, and 6 bases stayed unmatched. Germline values: CDR1 MNHEY, CDR2 SVGAGI. The DNA for the CDR3 is TGTGCCAGCAGTTACGACAGGGGGATAGGACAGCCCCAGCATTTT. It is translated as CASSYDRGIGQPQHF.

The rearrangement joins TRBV5-1 to TRBJ2-1; the D is unclear. This CDR3 comprises 15 residues. Trimming removed 7 bases from V and 5 bases from J, with 19 bases in between. The germline V gene encodes CDR1 SGHRS and CDR2 YFSETQ. This CDR3 reads CASGRLGADHNEQFF. The CDR3 DNA reads TGCGCCAGCGGCCGTCTAGGAGCCGACCACAATGAGCAGTTCTTC.

The gene calls are TRBV6-1 and TRBJ1-2, with a possible D match to TRBD1 (5 bases). Germline CDR1 reads MNHNS; CDR2 reads SASEGT. The CDR3 extends over 17 amino acids. The V gene lost 7 bases and the J gene lost 0 bases, with 21 bases spanning the gap. The CDR3 DNA sequence: TGTGCCAGCACCTGGGCGGGACTTACGGTAGCTAACTATGGCTACACCTTC. It specifies CASTWAGLTVANYGYTF.

This chain links TRBV3-1 with TRBJ2-5; no clear D gene. The germline CDR1 and CDR2 sequences are LGHDT and YNNKEL (reference sequence). The CDR3 has 13 residues. V was pared by 6 bases and J by 5 bases, with 13 bases between. CDR3 sequence reads: CASRQSMLETQYF. The DNA of the CDR3 is TGTGCCAGCAGACAGTCCATGTTGGAGACCCAGTACTTC.

The chain has TRBV18 and TRBJ1-5; D possibly corresponds to TRBD1 (6 bases). Germline-derived CDR1 and CDR2 are KGHSH and LQKENI. The CDR3 covers 15 residues. V was pared by 3 bases and J by 2 bases, with 11 bases between. The CDR3 loop reads CASSPDSSGNQPQHF. The DNA for the CDR3 is TGTGCCAGCTCACCGGACAGTTCCGGCAATCAGCCCCAGCATTTT.

For the CDR3, the DNA is TGTGCCAGCAGTGGGGTTTATGACAGGGCGTACATTCAGTACTTC. Translating gives CASSGVYDRAYIQYF. The V gene is TRBV12-3 or TRBV12-4, the J gene TRBJ2-4; 7 bases match TRBD1. After removal of 5 bases from V and 8 bases from J, the junction contained 12 bases not matched to a gene. The CDR3 has 15 residues.

The CDR3 loop is CSARGGREMNTQYF. DNA for the CDR3: TGCAGTGCCAGGGGAGGGCGGGAGATGAATACGCAGTATTTT. This chain uses TRBV20-1 with TRBJ2-3, with D perhaps matching TRBD2 (7 bases). The CDR3 runs 14 residues. V lost 6 bases to trimming and J lost 7 bases, with 20 bases between them. CDR1 DFQATT and CDR2 SNEGSKA come from the germline V gene (reference sequence).

The chain employs TRBV6-6 and TRBJ2-4; D remains ambiguous. The germline gives CDR1 MNHNY, CDR2 SVGAGI (reference sequence). Trimming shortened V by 6 bases and J by 0 bases, and 15 bases separated the two germline ends. The CDR3 is made up of 16 amino acids. The CDR3 bases are TGTGCCAGCAGCCAAGACTGGGATGTAGCCAAAAACATTCAGTACTTC. Protein sequence: CASSQDWDVAKNIQYF.

The chain recombines TRBV28 with TRBJ1-5; no clear D gene. The CDR3 totals 15 residues. The germline V and J ends were trimmed by 5 bases and 0 bases, with 11 bases remaining between them. Germline CDR1 is MDHEN and CDR2 is SYDVKM. The CDR3 DNA follows: TGTGCCAGCAGTCCCTACGGAAATAGCAATCAGCCCCAGCATTTT. Residues: CASSPYGNSNQPQHF.

This clonotype has only a few counts. This chain connects TRBV5-4 to TRBJ2-1; TRBD1 matches at 10 bases. This CDR3 is built from 15 residues. The germline V gene has CDR1 SGHNT and CDR2 YYREEE (reference sequence). Trimming removed 1 base from V and 7 bases from J; junction bases left unmatched: 5. CDR3 residues: CASSLRDRGGNEQFF. The CDR3 DNA follows: TGTGCCAGCAGCTTGAGGGACAGGGGCGGGAATGAGCAGTTCTTC. Filled out from reference TRBV5-4 and TRBJ2-1, the complete variable domain reads ETGVTQSPTHLIKTRGQQVTLRCSSQSGHNTVSWYQQALGQGPQFIFQYYREEENGRGNFPPRFSGLQFPNYSSELNVNALELDDSALYLCASSLRDRGGNEQFFGPGTRLTVL.

This clonotype turned up a few times. This sequence joins TRBV11-2 and TRBJ1-1; tentative D call: TRBD1 (5 bases). V was pared by 3 bases and J by 2 bases, with 13 bases between. Germline V gene lookup returns CDR1 SGHAT and CDR2 FQNNGV. The CDR3 totals 15 residues. The CDR3 bases are TGTGCCAGCAGCTTTCCGGGACGGATAAACACTGAAGCTTTCTTT. Translating it yields CASSFPGRINTEAFF.